The sequence of this T cell receptor beta chain was determined in a study of graft-versus-host responses after intestinal transplantation (dated by TCRdb to about 2021). For context, the study as a whole: The transplants that recipients got were multivisceral, liver-intestinal, or isolated intestinal. Every recipient was given anti-thymocyte globulin induction, then maintenance tacrolimus and steroids for about three years. After intestinal transplantation, graft-versus-host and host-versus-graft alloreactive T cell clones were followed in the graft, circulation and bone marrow using bulk TCR-beta CDR3 sequencing. To identify alloreactive clones, pre-transplant mixed lymphocyte reaction products were sequenced and then compared with unstimulated pre-transplant donor and recipient T cells. The cohort enrolled some 23 intestinal transplant recipients including one retransplant, and 3 patients lacking pretransplant specimens were excluded. A peak of at least 4% donor T cells among recipient peripheral blood mononuclear cells was the definition used for donor T cell macrochimerism. Samples from a few later patients were sequenced in-house on an Illumina MiSeq with MiXCR processing rather than by the commercial service.

What the study reported, not specific to this receptor: The conclusions were limited by the relatively low number and heterogeneity of the intestinal transplant patients. Early after transplant, peak levels of circulating GvH clones were associated with declines in HvG clones. High GvH to HvG T cell clonal ratios were observed in the allografts of patients with donor T cell macrochimerism. GvH clones turned up in recipient bone marrow, with some appearing earlier in ileal mucosa or blood, a pattern consistent with an intestinal mucosal origin.

Library preparation employed the immunoSEQ multiplex PCR assay. For most patients, genomic DNA was isolated with the Qiagen DNeasy Blood and Tissue Kit and shipped frozen to Adaptive Biotechnologies for TCR sequencing. High-throughput TCR-beta CDR3 sequencing of genomic DNA from most patients was performed by Adaptive Biotechnologies. The paper's processing steps were these. TCR sequencing data were retrieved from Adaptive's ImmunoSEQ software for 15 to 20 patients, whereas a few other patients were processed with MiXCR and VDJtools. CD4 versus CD8 sorting errors were corrected by removing sequences found in both subsets at a frequency ratio below 5:1. Because the origin of CDR3 nucleotide sequences shared between donor and recipient could not be assigned, those sequences were removed. Alloreactive clones required at least 2-fold expansion over unstimulated cells and minimum CFSE-low frequency of 0.002% (template counts) or 0.001% (read counts). A clone was considered mappable if detected in the sequenced pre-transplant spleen, lymph node, or MLR CFSE-low populations of the donor or recipient. The cumulative frequency of alloreactive clones was calculated as a percentage of all sequences, weighted by copy number. TCRdb took over this immuneACCESS table, retaining in-frame rearrangements with V and J assigned. Such tables are incomplete; in checked studies, under half of the missing clones stem from an unresolved V gene, and the remainder is unexplained. The DNA gave D and trimming, while V, J and clone size come from that table. A total of more than 80,000 clones appear in this sample, roughly nine tenths of them only once. The top ten hold roughly 0.37% of the sample.

CDR1 MNHEY and CDR2 SVGAGI are derived from the germline V gene. For this chain, trimming is 0 bases at the V end and 1 base at the J end, and the number of junction bases without a gene match is 4. The CDR3 starts with the cysteine, ends with the phenylalanine, and has 16 residues. The only DNA kept is the CDR3, 48 bases in frame from the first base. Explained via the paper, the time point label denotes: cells obtained before transplantation from donor or recipient. CD3+CD4+ and CD3+CD8+ populations were FACS-sorted from unstimulated pre-transplant donor and recipient cells taken from spleen or lymph nodes. This clone has more than one count but fewer than ten. There is no known antigen for this receptor. No much larger clone exists at a distance of one base, and base qualities are not known.

The sequence derives from a human donor who received an intestinal transplant. The V gene is TRBV6-5 and the J gene is TRBJ2-7; 9 central bases correspond to TRBD2. This material consisted of unstimulated CD4+ T cells sorted from spleen or lymph node cells, taken before intestinal transplant. The base sequence is TGTGCCAGCAGTTACTCGAAGACTAGCGGTTCCTACGAGCAGTACTTC. This encodes CASSYSKTSGSYEQYF.